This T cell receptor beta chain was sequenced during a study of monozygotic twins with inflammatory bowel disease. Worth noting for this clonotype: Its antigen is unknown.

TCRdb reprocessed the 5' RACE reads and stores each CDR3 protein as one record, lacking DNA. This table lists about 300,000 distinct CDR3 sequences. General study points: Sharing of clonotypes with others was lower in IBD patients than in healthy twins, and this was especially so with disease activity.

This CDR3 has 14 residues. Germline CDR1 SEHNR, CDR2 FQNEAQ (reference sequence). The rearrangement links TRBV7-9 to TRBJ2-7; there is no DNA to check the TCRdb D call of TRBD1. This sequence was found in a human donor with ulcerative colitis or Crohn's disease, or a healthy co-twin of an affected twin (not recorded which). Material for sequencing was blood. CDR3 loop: CASRTGGTSYEQYF.